The present TCR beta chain was sequenced within a study of human T cells and chemical hapten exposure. The time point: pre-sensitization, week 0. Treatment here: therapeutic diphenylcyclopropenone sensitization with weekly scalp DPC. Total RNA was isolated from whole blood that had not been fractionated. Per germline, CDR1 GTSNPN and CDR2 SVGIG (reference sequence). This CDR3 spans 14 amino acids. V lost 3 bases and J lost 4; bases outside the gene matches: 6. Within the library, unique molecular identifiers were attached to each individual cDNA molecule. Using its own MiXCR run on the RACE reads, TCRdb lists one record per CDR3 protein. Seen here are roughly 50,000 distinct CDR3 sequences, more than 9% observed once, and the top ten hold 9.5% to 10%.

The source of this sequence is a young woman with alopecia areata. Some clones in this sample may be carry-over from other donors' samples. The chain employs TRBV30 and TRBJ2-7; 10 bases match TRBD1. This material consisted of whole blood, taken in connection with sensitization to the hapten diphenylcyclopropenone (DPC). CDR3 protein: CAWSLLGQGYEQYF. The CDR3 DNA reads TGTGCCTGGAGCCTATTGGGACAGGGGTACGAGCAGTACTTC.